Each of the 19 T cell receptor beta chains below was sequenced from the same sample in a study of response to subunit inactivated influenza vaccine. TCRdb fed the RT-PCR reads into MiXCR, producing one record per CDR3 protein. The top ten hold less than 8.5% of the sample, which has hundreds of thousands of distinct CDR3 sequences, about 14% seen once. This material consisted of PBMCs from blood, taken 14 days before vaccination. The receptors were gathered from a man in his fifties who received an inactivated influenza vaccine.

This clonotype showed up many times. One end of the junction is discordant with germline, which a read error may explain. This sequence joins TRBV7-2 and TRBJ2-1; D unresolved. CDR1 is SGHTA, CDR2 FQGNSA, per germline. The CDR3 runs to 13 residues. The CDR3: CASSLPTDNELFF. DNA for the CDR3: TGTGCCAGCAGCCTCCCTACAGACAATGAGCTGTTCTTC. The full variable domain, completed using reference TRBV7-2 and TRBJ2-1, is GAGVSQSPSNKVTEKGKDVELRCDPISGHTALYWYRQSLGQGLEFLIYFQGNSAPDKSGLPSDRFSAERTGGSVSTLTIQRTQQEDSAVYLCASSLPTDNELFFGPGTRLTVL.

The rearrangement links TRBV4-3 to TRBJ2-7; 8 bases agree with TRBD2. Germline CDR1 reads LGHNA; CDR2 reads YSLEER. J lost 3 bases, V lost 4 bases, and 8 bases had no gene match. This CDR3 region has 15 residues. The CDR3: CASSLRLAGFYEQYF. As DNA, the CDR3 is TGCGCCAGCAGCCTTAGGCTAGCGGGCTTCTACGAGCAGTACTTC.

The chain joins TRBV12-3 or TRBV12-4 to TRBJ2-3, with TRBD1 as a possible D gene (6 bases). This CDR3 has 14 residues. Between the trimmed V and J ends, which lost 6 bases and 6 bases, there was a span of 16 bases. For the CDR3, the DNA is TGTGCCAGCAGCTCTCGACAGGAACGCGATACGCAGTATTTT. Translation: CASSSRQERDTQYF.

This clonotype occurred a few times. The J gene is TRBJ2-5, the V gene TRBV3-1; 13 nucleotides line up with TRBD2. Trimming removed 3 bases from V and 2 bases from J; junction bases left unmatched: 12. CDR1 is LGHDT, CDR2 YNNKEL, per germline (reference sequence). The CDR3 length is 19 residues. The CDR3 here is CASSHRAPRLAGGQETQYF. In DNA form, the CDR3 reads TGTGCCAGCAGCCACCGTGCCCCCCGACTAGCGGGGGGTCAAGAGACCCAGTACTTC.

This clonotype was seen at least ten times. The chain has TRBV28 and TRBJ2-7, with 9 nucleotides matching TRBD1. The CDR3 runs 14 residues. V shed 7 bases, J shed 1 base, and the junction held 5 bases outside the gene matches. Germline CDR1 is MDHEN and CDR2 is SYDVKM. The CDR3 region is CASKTGGISYEQYF. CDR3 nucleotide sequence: TGTGCCAGCAAAACAGGGGGCATATCCTACGAGCAGTACTTC.

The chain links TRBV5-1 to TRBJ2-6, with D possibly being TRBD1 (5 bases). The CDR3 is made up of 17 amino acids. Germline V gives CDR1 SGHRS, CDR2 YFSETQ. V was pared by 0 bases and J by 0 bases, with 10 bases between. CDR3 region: CASSLEAQGSGANVLTF. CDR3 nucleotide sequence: TGCGCCAGCAGCTTGGAGGCGCAGGGCTCTGGGGCCAACGTCCTGACTTTC.

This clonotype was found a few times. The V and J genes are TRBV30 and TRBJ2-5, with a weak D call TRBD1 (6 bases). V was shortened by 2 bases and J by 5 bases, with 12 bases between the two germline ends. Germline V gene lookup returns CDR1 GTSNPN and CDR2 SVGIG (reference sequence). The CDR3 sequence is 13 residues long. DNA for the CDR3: TGTGCCTGGAGTCGACACCAGGGGGAGACCCAGTACTTC. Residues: CAWSRHQGETQYF.

CDR3 sequence reads: CASSTQGAGRNTEAFF. In nucleotides, the CDR3 is TGTGCCAGCAGCACACAAGGGGCAGGCCGGAACACTGAAGCTTTCTTT. The chain combines TRBV7-9 with TRBJ1-1; a weak D match, TRBD1 (5 bases). This CDR3 contains 16 residues. Germline assignment: CDR1 SEHNR and CDR2 FQNEAQ (reference sequence). The V gene lost 5 bases and the J gene lost 1 base, with 17 bases spanning the gap.

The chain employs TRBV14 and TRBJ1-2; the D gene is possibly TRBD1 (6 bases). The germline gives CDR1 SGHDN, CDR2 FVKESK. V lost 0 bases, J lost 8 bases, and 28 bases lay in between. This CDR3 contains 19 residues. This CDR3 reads CASSQDLLTRQEEIAGYTF. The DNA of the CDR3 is TGTGCCAGCAGCCAAGATCTCCTAACCCGACAGGAAGAAATCGCAGGCTACACCTTC.

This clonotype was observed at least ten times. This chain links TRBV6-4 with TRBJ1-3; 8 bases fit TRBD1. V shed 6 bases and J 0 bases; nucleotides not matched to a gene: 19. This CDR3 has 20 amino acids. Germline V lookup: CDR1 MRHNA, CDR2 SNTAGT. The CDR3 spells CASRPAAQTGTGSSGNTIYF. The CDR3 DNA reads TGTGCCAGCAGACCCGCAGCACAGACCGGGACAGGCAGCTCTGGAAACACCATATATTTT.

This CDR3 reads CASSLLAPDSDTQYF. As DNA, the CDR3 is TGTGCCAGCAGCTTACTAGCTCCAGATTCGGATACGCAGTATTTT. V usage is TRBV7-9 and J usage is TRBJ2-3; D is possibly TRBD2 (5 bases). V was shortened by 2 bases and J by 6 bases, with 15 bases between the two germline ends. There are 15 residues in the CDR3. Germline values: CDR1 SEHNR, CDR2 FQNEAQ (reference sequence).

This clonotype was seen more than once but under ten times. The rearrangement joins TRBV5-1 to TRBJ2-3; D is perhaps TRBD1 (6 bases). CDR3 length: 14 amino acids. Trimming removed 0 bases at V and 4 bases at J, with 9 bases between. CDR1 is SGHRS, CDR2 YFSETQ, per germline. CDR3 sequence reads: CASSLGGQPDTQYF. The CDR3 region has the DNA TGCGCCAGCAGCTTGGGGGGGCAGCCAGATACGCAGTATTTT.

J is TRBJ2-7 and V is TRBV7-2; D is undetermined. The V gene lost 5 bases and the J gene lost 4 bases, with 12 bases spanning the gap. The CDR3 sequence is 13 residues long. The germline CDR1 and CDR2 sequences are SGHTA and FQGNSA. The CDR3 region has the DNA TGTGCCAGCAGCGCCGTCACAGCGTACGAGCAGTACTTC. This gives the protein CASSAVTAYEQYF.

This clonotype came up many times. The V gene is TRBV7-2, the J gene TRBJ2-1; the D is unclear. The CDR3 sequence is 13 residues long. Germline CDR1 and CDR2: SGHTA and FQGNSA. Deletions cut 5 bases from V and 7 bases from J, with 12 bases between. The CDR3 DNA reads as TGTGCCAGCAGCGGTCTAGGGCGAAATGAGCAGTTCTTC. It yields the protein CASSGLGRNEQFF.

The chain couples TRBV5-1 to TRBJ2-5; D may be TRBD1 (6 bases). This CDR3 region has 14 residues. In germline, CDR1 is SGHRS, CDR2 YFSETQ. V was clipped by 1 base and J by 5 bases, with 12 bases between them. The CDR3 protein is CASSLLQGGETQYF. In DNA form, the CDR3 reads TGCGCCAGCAGCTTGTTACAGGGTGGGGAGACCCAGTACTTC.

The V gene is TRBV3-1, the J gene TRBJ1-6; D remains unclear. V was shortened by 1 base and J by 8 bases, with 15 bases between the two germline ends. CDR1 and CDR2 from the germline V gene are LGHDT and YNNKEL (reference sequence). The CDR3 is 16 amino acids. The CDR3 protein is CASSQVESVSDSPLHF. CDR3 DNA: TGTGCCAGCAGCCAAGTTGAGAGTGTTTCGGATTCACCCCTCCACTTT.

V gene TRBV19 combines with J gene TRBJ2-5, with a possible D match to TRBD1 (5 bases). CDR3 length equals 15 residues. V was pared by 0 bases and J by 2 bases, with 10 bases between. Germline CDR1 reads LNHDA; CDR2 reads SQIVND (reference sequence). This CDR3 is CASSIDDRSQETQYF. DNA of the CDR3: TGTGCCAGTAGTATAGACGACAGATCTCAAGAGACCCAGTACTTC.

The CDR3 DNA reads as TGTGCCAGCAGTTCCCCCGGACGTCAAGAGACCCAGTACTTC. It encodes CASSSPGRQETQYF. J is TRBJ2-5 and V is TRBV28; no definite D call. Germline-derived CDR1 and CDR2 are MDHEN and SYDVKM. This CDR3 region has 14 residues. Trimming stripped 4 bases from V and 2 bases from J, with 11 bases between.

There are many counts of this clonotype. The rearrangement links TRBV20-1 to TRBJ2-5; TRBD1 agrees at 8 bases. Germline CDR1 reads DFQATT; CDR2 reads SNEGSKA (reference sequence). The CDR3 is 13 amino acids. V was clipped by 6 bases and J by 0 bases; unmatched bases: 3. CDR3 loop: CSADRGHQETQYF. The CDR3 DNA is TGCAGTGCCGACAGGGGCCACCAAGAGACCCAGTACTTC.